The clone carrying this T cell receptor beta chain was picked up a small number of times. Its antigen is currently unknown. This CDR3 region has 14 residues. V dropped 5 bases and J dropped 5 bases, with 15 bases sitting between them. From germline, CDR1 is SEHNR and CDR2 FQNEAQ (reference sequence). The data are from a study of cytomegalovirus exposure and HLA in healthy donors. Study at large: In an early release, HLA-typed donors contributed tens of millions of unique TCR sequences. Genotyping of some 390 donors showed that 80% to 85% belonged to the Caucasian-associated ancestry cluster. Notes on the study in general: Donor immune exposure was known only as CMV serostatus.

Both 60 Vbeta primers and 13 Jbeta primers went into the PCR. Generated by immunoSEQ multiplex PCR, the TCRdb table keeps only in-frame clones and is missing some. The sample consists of 99,000 or so clones, around 9.1% of them appearing once. It was healthy bone marrow donors who served as donors. Sequenced material: PBMCs. The chain is built from TRBV7-9 and TRBJ1-1, with a tentative D call TRBD1 (6 bases). The clonotype comes from a man aged 35 to 55 in good health and CMV-seropositive. The CDR3 nucleotides read TGTGCCAGCAGCCCTTCAGGGGCGCGGACTGAAGCTTTCTTT. Translation gives CASSPSGARTEAFF.